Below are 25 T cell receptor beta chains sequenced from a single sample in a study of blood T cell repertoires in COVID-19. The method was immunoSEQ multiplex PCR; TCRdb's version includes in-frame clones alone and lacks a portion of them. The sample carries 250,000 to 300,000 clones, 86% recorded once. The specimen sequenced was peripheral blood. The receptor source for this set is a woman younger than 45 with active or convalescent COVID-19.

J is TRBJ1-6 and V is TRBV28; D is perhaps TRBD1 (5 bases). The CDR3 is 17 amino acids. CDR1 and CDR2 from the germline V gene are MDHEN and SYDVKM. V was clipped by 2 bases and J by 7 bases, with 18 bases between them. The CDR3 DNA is TGTGCCAGCAGTTTAGGTTGGGGCAGGGCCCTAAATTCACCCCTCCACTTT. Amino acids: CASSLGWGRALNSPLHF.

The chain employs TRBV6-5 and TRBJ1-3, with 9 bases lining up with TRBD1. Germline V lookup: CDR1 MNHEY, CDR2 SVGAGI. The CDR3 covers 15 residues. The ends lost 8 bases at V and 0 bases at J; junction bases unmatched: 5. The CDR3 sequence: CASAWDRDSGNTIYF. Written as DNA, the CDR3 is TGTGCCAGCGCCTGGGACAGGGACTCTGGAAACACCATATATTTT.

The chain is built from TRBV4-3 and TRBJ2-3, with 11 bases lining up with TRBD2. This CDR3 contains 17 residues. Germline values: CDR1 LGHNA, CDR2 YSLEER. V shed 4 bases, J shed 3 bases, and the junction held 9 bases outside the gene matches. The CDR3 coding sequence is TGCGCCAGCAGCCGAGGAATAGCGGGGGGGGTTACAGATACGCAGTATTTT. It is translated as CASSRGIAGGVTDTQYF.

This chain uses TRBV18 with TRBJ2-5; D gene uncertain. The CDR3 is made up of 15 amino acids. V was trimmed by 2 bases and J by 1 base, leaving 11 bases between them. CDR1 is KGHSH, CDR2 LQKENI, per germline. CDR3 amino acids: CASSPNEAPQETQYF. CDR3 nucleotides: TGTGCCAGCTCACCAAACGAGGCGCCCCAAGAGACCCAGTACTTC. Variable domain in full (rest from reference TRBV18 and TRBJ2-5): NAGVMQNPRHLVRRRGQEARLRCSPMKGHSHVYWYRQLPEEGLKFMVYLQKENIIDESGMPKERFSAEFPKEGPSILRIQQVVRGDSAAYFCASSPNEAPQETQYFGPGTRLLVL.

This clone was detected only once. The DNA for the CDR3 is TGCGCCAGCAGAGAGAGGGAAGGGGAGGTCAATGGCTACACCTTC. Protein sequence: CASREREGEVNGYTF. This sequence joins TRBV10-1 and TRBJ1-2, with D tentatively TRBD1 (5 bases). The CDR3 is 15 amino acids. V shed 6 bases and J shed 6 bases, with 20 bases lying between them. CDR1 is WNHNN, CDR2 SYGVQD, per germline (reference sequence).

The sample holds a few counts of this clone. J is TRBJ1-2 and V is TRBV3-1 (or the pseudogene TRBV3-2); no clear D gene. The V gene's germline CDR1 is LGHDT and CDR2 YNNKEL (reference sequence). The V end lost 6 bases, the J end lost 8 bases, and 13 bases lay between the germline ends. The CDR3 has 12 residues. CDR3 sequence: CASSSPKWGYTF. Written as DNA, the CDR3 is TGTGCCAGCAGTTCGCCTAAGTGGGGCTACACCTTC.

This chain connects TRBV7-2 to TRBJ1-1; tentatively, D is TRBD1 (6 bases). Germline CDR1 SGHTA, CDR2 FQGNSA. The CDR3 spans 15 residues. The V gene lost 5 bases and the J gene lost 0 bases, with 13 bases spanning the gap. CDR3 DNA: TGTGCCAGCAGCAAGGACAGCGGAATGAACACTGAAGCTTTCTTT. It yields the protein CASSKDSGMNTEAFF.

The DNA of the CDR3 is TGTGCCAGCAGTTATGGAGGTCGGGGAACATCCGATACGCAGTATTTT. Its protein is CASSYGGRGTSDTQYF. The chain uses TRBV6-2 or TRBV6-3 and TRBJ2-3; possibly TRBD2 for D (5 bases). Between the trimmed V and J ends, which lost 3 bases and 6 bases, there was a span of 19 bases. The germline CDR1 and CDR2 sequences are MNHEY and SVGEGT. The CDR3 consists of 16 residues.

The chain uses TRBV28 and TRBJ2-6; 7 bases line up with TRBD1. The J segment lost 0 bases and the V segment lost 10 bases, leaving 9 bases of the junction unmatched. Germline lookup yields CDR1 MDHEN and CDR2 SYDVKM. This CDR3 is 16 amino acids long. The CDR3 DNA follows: TGTGCCACCGAAACGGGACAGTTCTCTGGGGCCAACGTCCTGACTTTC. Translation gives CATETGQFSGANVLTF.

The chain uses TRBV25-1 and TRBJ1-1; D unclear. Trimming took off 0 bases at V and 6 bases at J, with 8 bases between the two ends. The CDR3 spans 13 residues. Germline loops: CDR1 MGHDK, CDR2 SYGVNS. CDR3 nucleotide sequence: TGTGCCAGCAGTGAATATGGCGGGGCTGAAGCTTTCTTT. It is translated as CASSEYGGAEAFF.

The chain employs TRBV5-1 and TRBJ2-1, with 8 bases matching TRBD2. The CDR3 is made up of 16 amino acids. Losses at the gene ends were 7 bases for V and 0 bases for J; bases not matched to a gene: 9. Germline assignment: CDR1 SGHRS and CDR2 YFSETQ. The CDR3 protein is CASQSGGLSSYNEQFF. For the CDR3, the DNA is TGCGCCAGCCAAAGCGGGGGCCTGAGCTCCTACAATGAGCAGTTCTTC.

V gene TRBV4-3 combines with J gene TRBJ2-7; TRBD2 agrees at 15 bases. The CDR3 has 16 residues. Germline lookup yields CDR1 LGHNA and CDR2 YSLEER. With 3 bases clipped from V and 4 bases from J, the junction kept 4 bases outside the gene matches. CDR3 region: CASSQDGTSGGYEQYF. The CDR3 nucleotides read TGCGCCAGCAGCCAGGATGGGACTAGCGGGGGGTACGAGCAGTACTTC.

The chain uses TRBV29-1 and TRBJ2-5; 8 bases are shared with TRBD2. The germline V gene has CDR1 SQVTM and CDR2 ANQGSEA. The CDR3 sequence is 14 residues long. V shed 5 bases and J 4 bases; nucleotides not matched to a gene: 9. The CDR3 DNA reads TGCAGCGTTCCGGGACTCGGGGGGGCAGAGACCCAGTACTTC. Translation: CSVPGLGGAETQYF.

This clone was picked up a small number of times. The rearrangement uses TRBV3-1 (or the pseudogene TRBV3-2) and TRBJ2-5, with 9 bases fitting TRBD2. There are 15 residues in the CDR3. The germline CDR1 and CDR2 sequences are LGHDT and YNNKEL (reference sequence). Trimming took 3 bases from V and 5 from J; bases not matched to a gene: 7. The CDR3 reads CASSQAGGRRETQYF. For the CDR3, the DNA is TGTGCCAGCAGCCAGGCGGGGGGGCGGCGGGAGACCCAGTACTTC.

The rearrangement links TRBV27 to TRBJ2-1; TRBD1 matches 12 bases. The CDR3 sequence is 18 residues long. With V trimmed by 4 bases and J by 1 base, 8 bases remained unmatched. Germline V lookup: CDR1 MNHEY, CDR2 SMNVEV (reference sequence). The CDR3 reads CASSSGQGATLSYNEQFF. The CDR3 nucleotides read TGTGCCAGCAGTTCGGGACAGGGGGCCACCCTTTCCTACAATGAGCAGTTCTTC.

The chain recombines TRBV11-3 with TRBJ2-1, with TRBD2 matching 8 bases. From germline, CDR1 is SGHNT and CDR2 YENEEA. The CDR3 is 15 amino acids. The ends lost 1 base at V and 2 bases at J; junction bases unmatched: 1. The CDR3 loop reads CASSLAGGPYNEQFF. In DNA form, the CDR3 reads TGTGCCAGCAGCTTAGCGGGGGGGCCCTACAATGAGCAGTTCTTC.

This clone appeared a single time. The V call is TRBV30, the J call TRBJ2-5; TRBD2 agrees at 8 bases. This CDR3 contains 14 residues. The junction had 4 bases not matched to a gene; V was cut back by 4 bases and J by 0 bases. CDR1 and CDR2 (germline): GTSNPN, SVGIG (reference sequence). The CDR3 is CAWTRGGYQETQYF. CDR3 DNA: TGTGCCTGGACCCGCGGGGGGTACCAAGAGACCCAGTACTTC.

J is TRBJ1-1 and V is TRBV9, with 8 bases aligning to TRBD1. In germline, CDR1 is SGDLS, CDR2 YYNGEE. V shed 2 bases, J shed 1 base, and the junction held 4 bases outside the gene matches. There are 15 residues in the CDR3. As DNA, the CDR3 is TGTGCCAGCAGCGTCGGGACAGGTTGGAACACTGAAGCTTTCTTT. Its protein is CASSVGTGWNTEAFF.

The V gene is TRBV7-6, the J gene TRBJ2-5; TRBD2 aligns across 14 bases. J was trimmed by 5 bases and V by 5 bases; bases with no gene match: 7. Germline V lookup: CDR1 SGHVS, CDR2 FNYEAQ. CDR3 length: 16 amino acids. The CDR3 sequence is CASSARLAGGRETQYF. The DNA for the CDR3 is TGTGCCAGCAGCGCACGACTAGCGGGGGGGCGGGAGACCCAGTACTTC.

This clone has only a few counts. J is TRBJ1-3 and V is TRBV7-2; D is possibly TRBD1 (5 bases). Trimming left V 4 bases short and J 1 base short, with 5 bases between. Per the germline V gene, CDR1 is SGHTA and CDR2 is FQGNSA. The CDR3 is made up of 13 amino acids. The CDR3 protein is CASSSGSGNTIYF. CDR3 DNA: TGTGCCAGCAGCTCAGGGTCTGGAAACACCATATATTTT.

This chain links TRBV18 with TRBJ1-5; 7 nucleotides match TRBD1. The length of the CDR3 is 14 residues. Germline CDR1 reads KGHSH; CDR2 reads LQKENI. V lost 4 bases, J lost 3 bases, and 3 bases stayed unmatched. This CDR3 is CASSRGQDNQPQHF. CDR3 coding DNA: TGTGCCAGCTCACGCGGACAGGACAATCAGCCCCAGCATTTT.

The CDR3 sequence is CASSPVTGGTGELFF. CDR3 in DNA: TGTGCCAGCAGTCCCGTGACAGGGGGCACCGGGGAGCTGTTTTTT. This chain links TRBV14 with TRBJ2-2; 9 positions match TRBD1. CDR3 size: 15 residues. Germline CDR1 reads SGHDN; CDR2 reads FVKESK. V lost 6 bases and J lost 4; bases outside the gene matches: 6.

The CDR3 sequence: CASSLLGALETQYF. The CDR3 nucleotides are TGTGCCAGCAGCTTGCTGGGGGCGTTAGAGACCCAGTACTTC. The gene calls are TRBV5-5 and TRBJ2-5; tentatively, D is TRBD1 (6 bases). Germline loops: CDR1 SGHKS, CDR2 YYEKEE (reference sequence). The CDR3 runs 14 residues. Trimming stripped 1 base from V and 4 bases from J, with 11 bases between.

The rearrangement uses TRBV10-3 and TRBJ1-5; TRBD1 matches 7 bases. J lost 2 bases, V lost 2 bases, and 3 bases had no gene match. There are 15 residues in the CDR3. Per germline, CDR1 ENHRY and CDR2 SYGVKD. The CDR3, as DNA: TGTGCCATCAGTGAGGACAGGGAGGGCAATCAGCCCCAGCATTTT. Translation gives CAISEDREGNQPQHF.

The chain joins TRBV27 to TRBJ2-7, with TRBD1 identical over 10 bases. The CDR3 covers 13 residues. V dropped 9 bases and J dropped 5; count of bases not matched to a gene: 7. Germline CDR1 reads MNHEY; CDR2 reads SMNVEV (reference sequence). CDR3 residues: CASGMDRGNEQYF. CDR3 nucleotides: TGTGCCAGTGGCATGGACAGGGGGAACGAGCAGTACTTC.